The table lists the clone carrying this T cell receptor beta chain with a few counts. Its specificity is unknown. No progression to ophthalmopathy during 18 months of follow-up defined stable disease. From germline, CDR1 is MNHEY and CDR2 SMNVEV (reference sequence). The length of the CDR3 is 13 residues. The V and J ends lost 6 bases and 0 bases respectively, with 8 bases between them. RNA transcripts provided the source from which TCR beta CDR3 regions were amplified. The TCR CDR3 first-round RT-PCR relied on the HTBI primer set. MiXCR was run by TCRdb on the multiplex PCR reads, yielding one entry per CDR3 protein. This table holds about 420,000 distinct CDR3 sequences, about a sixth found once. This specimen comes from a study of T cells in Graves' hyperthyroidism and ophthalmopathy. Regarding the study as a whole: With a median lead of approximately six months before onset, the model predicted ophthalmopathy. A model using 13 V-J features told ophthalmopathy apart from stable hyperthyroidism.

The source of this sequence is a woman between 18 and 29 years old with Graves' hyperthyroidism. The source material was blood. The genes are TRBV27 and TRBJ1-1; D unresolved. In DNA, the CDR3 is TGTGCCAGCAGCAATAACATGAACACTGAAGCTTTCTTT. Residues: CASSNNMNTEAFF.